These T cell receptor beta chains were read from a single sample in a study of CXCR3-negative and CXCR3-positive naive CD8 T cells. Reprocessing the 5' RACE reads, TCRdb reports a single entry for every CDR3 protein and omits DNA. The sample table includes roughly 65,000 distinct CDR3 sequences. The specimen sequenced was naive CXCR3+ CD8+ T cells from blood. The receptors originated from a human donor in good health. Some clones in this sample may be carry-over from other donors' samples. Both conserved end residues are part of each CDR3.

j_gene: TRBJ2-1; v_gene: TRBV28; CDR3aa: CASRLLAGGRNEQFF
j_gene: TRBJ2-1; v_gene: TRBV27; CDR3aa: CASIPRGTDYNEQFF
j_gene: TRBJ1-2; v_gene: TRBV28; CDR3aa: CASAGQGDYGYTF
j_gene: TRBJ2-5; v_gene: TRBV20-1; CDR3aa: CSAREEGGAQETQYF
j_gene: TRBJ2-7; v_gene: TRBV7-9; CDR3aa: CASSLRDTDVTSYEQYF
j_gene: TRBJ1-2; v_gene: TRBV20-1; CDR3aa: CSAREGRLPEGYTF
j_gene: TRBJ2-3; v_gene: TRBV7-9; CDR3aa: CASRSGLAGTDTQYF
j_gene: TRBJ2-7; v_gene: TRBV7-2; CDR3aa: CASTFPSGARPYEQYF
j_gene: TRBJ1-5; v_gene: TRBV12-3/TRBV12-4; CDR3aa: CASNQGGYNQPQHF
j_gene: TRBJ2-2; v_gene: TRBV5-5; CDR3aa: CASSLRVGRRPNTGELFF
j_gene: TRBJ2-7; v_gene: TRBV27; CDR3aa: CASSPRDRSSYEQYF
j_gene: TRBJ2-1; v_gene: TRBV4-3; CDR3aa: CASSQDGGRENEQFF
j_gene: TRBJ2-2; v_gene: TRBV7-9; CDR3aa: CASSSIHLARNTGELFF
j_gene: TRBJ2-7; v_gene: TRBV29-1; CDR3aa: CSVEGVFGGTPYEQYF
j_gene: TRBJ2-2; v_gene: TRBV20-1; CDR3aa: CSARTSVGNTGELFF
j_gene: TRBJ2-3; v_gene: TRBV7-3; CDR3aa: CASSSLAGVSTDTQYF
j_gene: TRBJ2-7; v_gene: TRBV21-1; CDR3aa: CASSKVRKRVTPKRVPYEQYF
j_gene: TRBJ2-7; v_gene: TRBV10-1; CDR3aa: CASSTSGGNPHSEQYF
j_gene: TRBJ2-7; v_gene: TRBV5-6; CDR3aa: CASSLTETYEQYF
j_gene: TRBJ2-2; v_gene: TRBV6-5; CDR3aa: CASSFYPKIANTGELFF
j_gene: TRBJ1-5; v_gene: TRBV7-9; CDR3aa: CASSLASLNSNQPQHF
j_gene: TRBJ1-1; v_gene: TRBV7-2; CDR3aa: CASSLDGVMNTEAFF
j_gene: TRBJ1-2; v_gene: TRBV6-5; CDR3aa: CASLHPDNIYGYTF
j_gene: TRBJ2-7; v_gene: TRBV11-2; CDR3aa: CASNPGTYYEQYF
j_gene: TRBJ1-2; v_gene: TRBV28; CDR3aa: CASSPGLNYGYTF
j_gene: TRBJ1-2; v_gene: TRBV29-1; CDR3aa: CSVEVPGINYGYTF
j_gene: TRBJ2-7; v_gene: TRBV12-3/TRBV12-4; CDR3aa: CASSLSLQGEQYF
j_gene: TRBJ1-1; v_gene: TRBV9; CDR3aa: CASSVEWGNTEAFF